This entry is about one TCR beta chain. The antigen is undetermined. The data are from a study of T cell clonotyping in hematopoietic cell transplantation. Points from the study as a whole: Higher Inverse Simpson Index values in graft donor and pretransplant recipient predicted broader posttransplant TCR diversity. At the given depth, recipient repertoires were over 97% de novo clonotypes. CD4 and CD8 repertoire contributions could not be separated without sorting.

Germline V gives CDR1 LNHDA, CDR2 SQIVND (reference sequence). The CDR3 loop spans 13 amino acids. V gave up 5 bases and J gave up 7 bases, with 11 bases separating them. Profiling relied on immunoSEQ multiplex PCR, and the TCRdb table lists in-frame clones only, not all of them. The sample has 15,000 to 20,000 clones; 80% to 90% are singletons. Sequencing was done on a sample of peripheral blood mononuclear cells. The gene calls are TRBV19 and TRBJ1-4; no clear D gene. This TCR derives from a woman aged 40 to 50 in good health. Some clones in this sample may be carry-over from other donors' samples. This chain's CDR3 is CASSADKFEKLFF. For the CDR3, the DNA is TGTGCCAGTAGTGCCGACAAGTTTGAAAAACTGTTTTTT.